This T cell receptor beta chain was sequenced in a study of blood T cell repertoires in COVID-19 (TCRdb year 2020). Regarding the research as a whole: Collaborator samples came from the United States, Italy and Spain and covered acute and convalescent phases of COVID-19. Samples were obtained from the ongoing ImmuneRACE study (first 160 participants) and from 1,254 subjects provided by 6 global collaborators. HLA class I and class II types, where available, came from metadata supplied by the sample provider rather than from assay-based typing. The repertoires were released in a freely available public database intended as a resource for research on the immune response to SARS-CoV-2. The sample metadata nearly always contained a de-identified subject ID, COVID-19 status, age in years and sex. Subjects who had been exposed to COVID-19, were actively infected with it, or had recovered from it provided the deeply sampled blood TCRbeta repertoires that made up the dataset. The material from the prospective study consisted of cDNA or gDNA derived from T cells, B-cell-depleted T cells, or PBMCs. Paper-wide results and their limitations: The quantity of clinical and demographic metadata differed by source and by participant and was supplied without curation.

Compared with germline, V lacks 4 bases and J lacks 5 bases; bases without a gene match: 6. Reading the germline V gene gives CDR1 SGHRS and CDR2 YFSETQ. The CDR3 starts with the cysteine, ends with the phenylalanine, and has 14 residues. The entry retains the CDR3 DNA only, 42 bases that are in frame from base 1. TCRbeta CDR3 regions were amplified from genomic DNA using the immunoSEQ Assay, a bias-controlled multiplex PCR. In the original analysis: The number of nucleated cells in each sample was estimated from the amplification of reference gene primers within the assay. Sequence reads were collapsed and filtered to measure the absolute abundance of every unique TCRbeta CDR3 rearrangement. Productive Simpson clonality was computed per sample as the square root of Simpson's diversity index over productive rearrangements. Imported from immuneACCESS, the table was reduced by TCRdb to in-frame sequences with V and J called. These copies leave out some clones; in studies compared against another copy, an unresolved V gene accounts for under half, and the cause of the remainder is not known. That table supplies the V and J calls and clone size; D and trimming were determined from the DNA. This sample gives 400,000 to 450,000 clones in total; approximately 89% of them show up just once. The ten largest clones take up roughly an eighth of the sample.

One collaborating source in Seattle enrolled patients during active infection and followed them longitudinally through the course of disease. Collaborating institutions collected whole blood in K2EDTA tubes following their own protocols. For TCRbeta analysis, collaborators shipped samples as frozen whole blood, isolated PBMCs, or DNA extracted from either of those sample types. As concerns this clone: This receptor's antigen is unknown. The input lacks base qualities; no much larger clone sits a single base away.

The sequence came from a woman between 45 and 60 years old with COVID-19, enrolled during active disease. Sequencing was done on a sample of peripheral blood. Recombination joined TRBV5-1 with TRBJ2-7, and TRBD1 matches 10 of the central bases. CDR3 sequence: CASSPDRGQDEQYF. In nucleotides, the sequence is TGCGCCAGCAGCCCAGACAGGGGGCAGGACGAGCAGTACTTC.